This T cell receptor (beta chain) was profiled in a study of long-term antiretroviral therapy in people with HIV. Comment on this clone: The antigen is not known.

The United States was where all participants with HIV were treated. General study findings and limits: Among HIV repertoires, CDR3 length ranges were narrower than those of controls. Post-treatment diversity went higher with ART but stayed below transplant donor controls. Pre-ART-expanded clones dominated the repertoire at all time points.

The assay, immunoSEQ v3.0, was run at survey level. TCRdb's table, derived via immunoSEQ multiplex PCR, lists solely in-frame clones and lacks some. Seen here are about 21,000 clones, roughly 91% observed once, and the top ten hold 3.5% to 4.5%. V gave up 3 bases and J gave up 5 bases, with 11 bases separating them. This CDR3 is 14 amino acids long. From germline, CDR1 is MDHEN and CDR2 SYDVKM. The source material was unsorted PBMCs, sampled 2.3 years after starting antiretroviral therapy. V gene TRBV28 combines with J gene TRBJ1-5, with D possibly matching TRBD1 (5 bases). This TCR was recovered from a man aged 55 to 69 with HIV. CDR3 in amino acids: CASSFPGFDQPQHF. The CDR3 DNA is TGTGCCAGCAGTTTCCCAGGGTTTGATCAGCCCCAGCATTTT.